This T cell receptor beta chain came from a study of T cell responses to AZD1222 COVID-19 vaccine. Study-level findings and limits: An increase in Spike-specific TCR breadth and depth was observed after two AZD1222 doses. White British people made up most donors, females outnumbered males, and clonal diversity was possibly underestimated. With dominance at 160-218 and 743-854, vaccine-associated CD4 TCRs spanned spike.

A word on this clone: Its antigen remains unknown.

The assay was immunoSEQ multiplex PCR, and TCRdb's table has in-frame clones only and misses some. The sample has some 150,000 clones, 85% to 95% seen once. The sequencing here drew on peripheral blood, taken on day 0 of MenACWY control vaccination. This sequence originates from an adult in good health.

The CDR3 region is CASSLGYQPQHF. In DNA form, the CDR3 reads TGTGCCAGCAGTTTAGGTTATCAGCCCCAGCATTTT. V is TRBV28 and J is TRBJ1-5; D uncertain. The germline V and J ends were trimmed by 2 bases and 5 bases, with 4 bases remaining between them. CDR3 length: 12 amino acids. Per the germline V gene, CDR1 is MDHEN and CDR2 is SYDVKM.